The 16 T cell receptor beta chains presented below share a single source sample, sequenced in a study of TIL therapy for anti-PD-1-resistant metastatic lung cancer. The libraries were made with immunoSEQ v3. TCRdb keeps only in-frame clones here, not all; method: immunoSEQ multiplex PCR. This sample has 15,000 to 20,000 clones, with about 80% found just once. Time point of the sample: pre-treatment sample, taken before nivolumab and TIL therapy. Source: blood, taken at baseline. The receptors here all came from a person aged 25-85 years with non-small cell lung cancer.

J is TRBJ2-2 and V is TRBV5-4, with 7 bases identical to TRBD1. The J segment lost 0 bases and the V segment lost 4 bases, leaving 3 bases of the junction unmatched. Germline V gives CDR1 SGHNT, CDR2 YYREEE (reference sequence). The length of the CDR3 is 15 residues. CDR3 sequence: CASSPGTANTGELFF. The CDR3, as DNA: TGTGCCAGCAGCCCCGGGACAGCGAACACCGGGGAGCTGTTTTTT.

A word on this clone: This sample also contains other DNA sequences that code for the same CDR3. The V call is TRBV29-1, the J call TRBJ2-7, with D possibly TRBD2 on 6 matching bases. Germline CDR1 reads SQVTM; CDR2 reads ANQGSEA. This CDR3 region has 12 residues. Trimming took off 6 bases at V and 0 bases at J, with 9 bases between the two ends. CDR3 coding DNA: TGCAGCGTAGATAGCGGCTCCTACGAGCAGTACTTC. This encodes CSVDSGSYEQYF.

This clone was seen a handful of times. The J gene is TRBJ1-2, the V gene TRBV28, with D possibly being TRBD1 (6 bases). The CDR3 is 13 amino acids. Germline V gives CDR1 MDHEN, CDR2 SYDVKM. V lost 6 bases, J lost 8 bases, and 16 bases lay in between. This CDR3 reads CASSQRGGRGYTF. The CDR3 nucleotides read TGTGCCAGCAGCCAGAGAGGGGGAAGGGGCTACACCTTC.

The V call is TRBV18, the J call TRBJ1-1; D might be TRBD1 (6 bases). The length of the CDR3 is 13 residues. CDR1 is KGHSH and CDR2 is LQKENI in the germline V gene. Trimming cost V 8 bases and J 5 bases, with 15 bases left between them. The CDR3: CASQQGFQTEAFF. The CDR3 DNA reads as TGTGCCAGCCAACAGGGATTTCAGACTGAAGCTTTCTTT. The full variable domain, with the rest looked up from reference TRBV18 and TRBJ1-1, is NAGVMQNPRHLVRRRGQEARLRCSPMKGHSHVYWYRQLPEEGLKFMVYLQKENIIDESGMPKERFSAEFPKEGPSILRIQQVVRGDSAAYFCASQQGFQTEAFFGQGTRLTVV.

V is TRBV7-9 and J is TRBJ2-7; 11 bases are a match to TRBD2. Germline V gives CDR1 SEHNR, CDR2 FQNEAQ (reference sequence). Trimming at V came to 6 bases and at J to 6 bases, leaving 7 bases not matched to a gene. CDR3 length: 14 residues. The CDR3, as DNA: TGTGCCAGCAGTTCGACTAGCGGGGCGATCGAGCAGTACTTC. This translates into CASSSTSGAIEQYF.

Here the CDR3 reads CASSFRGREGETQYF. The DNA for the CDR3 is TGTGCCAGCAGCTTCAGGGGGCGGGAAGGAGAGACCCAGTACTTC. The rearrangement links TRBV5-6 to TRBJ2-5; TRBD1 aligns across 8 bases. Per the germline V gene, CDR1 is SGHDT and CDR2 is YYEEEE. This CDR3 spans 15 amino acids. After removal of 2 bases from V and 4 bases from J, the junction contained 7 bases not matched to a gene.

The chain joins TRBV4-2 to TRBJ2-7; D call uncertain. Germline V gene data show CDR1 as LGHNA and CDR2 as YNFKEQ. Trimming pared 3 bases from V and 5 bases from J, leaving 14 bases between. This CDR3 is built from 14 residues. DNA of the CDR3: TGTGCCAGCAGCCATTCTGCTTCTCGGGACGAGCAGTACTTC. Translated, it gives CASSHSASRDEQYF.

The chain uses TRBV2 and TRBJ2-5, with unresolved D. V lost 7 bases and J lost 5, with 11 bases in between. Germline V CDR1 and CDR2: SNHLY, FYNNEI. CDR3 size: 12 residues. This chain's CDR3 is CASKLAMETQYF. DNA of the CDR3: TGTGCCAGCAAACTGGCGATGGAGACCCAGTACTTC.

This rearrangement joins TRBV29-1 to TRBJ2-1; D call uncertain. The CDR3 extends over 13 amino acids. The germline V gene has CDR1 SQVTM and CDR2 ANQGSEA. V was trimmed by 4 bases and J by 3 bases, leaving 10 bases between them. For the CDR3, the DNA is TGCAGCGTTGCCCCTCGTGGCTACAATGAGCAGTTCTTC. Amino acids: CSVAPRGYNEQFF.

The V and J genes are TRBV29-1 and TRBJ1-5; D gene unclear. V lost 6 bases to trimming and J lost 6 bases, with 12 bases between them. This CDR3 has 12 amino acids. CDR1 and CDR2 (germline): SQVTM, ANQGSEA. The CDR3 DNA is TGCAGCGTCGCCTCCATCGGTCAGCCCCAGCATTTT. Protein: CSVASIGQPQHF.

The chain employs TRBV18 and TRBJ2-3, with 7 bases aligning to TRBD1. Unmatched junction bases numbered 12, after V lost 3 bases and J lost 3 bases. This CDR3 spans 17 amino acids. Germline CDR1 reads KGHSH; CDR2 reads LQKENI. In DNA form, the CDR3 reads TGTGCCAGCTCACCTCAAGGGGGCGCGAAGAGGACAGATACGCAGTATTTT. Translated: CASSPQGGAKRTDTQYF.

In DNA form, the CDR3 reads TGTGCCAGCTCACCACCGAAAGGGACTAGCGGGGGAGTACAAGAGACCCAGTACTTC. This gives the protein CASSPPKGTSGGVQETQYF. The V and J genes are TRBV18 and TRBJ2-5; 14 nucleotides align to TRBD2. The ends lost 0 bases at V and 2 bases at J; junction bases unmatched: 8. CDR1 KGHSH and CDR2 LQKENI come from the germline V gene. The CDR3 spans 19 residues.

There are a few counts of this clone. The chain couples TRBV11-2 to TRBJ1-6; no firm D call. The V end lost 2 bases, the J end lost 9 bases, and 11 bases lay between the germline ends. Germline V lookup: CDR1 SGHAT, CDR2 FQNNGV. CDR3 size: 14 residues. CDR3 sequence: CASSLYSASSPLHF. In nucleotides, the CDR3 is TGTGCCAGCAGCTTATATTCGGCTAGTTCACCCCTCCACTTT.

The CDR3 region has the DNA TGTGCCAGCAGTGAAATAGCGGGAGATAGGGGCGAGCAGTACTTC. Residues: CASSEIAGDRGEQYF. The V gene is TRBV6-1, the J gene TRBJ2-7; 9 positions agree with TRBD2. With 2 bases clipped from V and 6 bases from J, the junction kept 8 bases outside the gene matches. The germline gives CDR1 MNHNS, CDR2 SASEGT. The CDR3 is made up of 15 amino acids.

Here the CDR3 reads CASSVGAGNYGYTF. For the CDR3, the DNA is TGTGCCAGCAGCGTAGGGGCGGGGAACTATGGCTACACCTTC. The J gene is TRBJ1-2, the V gene TRBV9; D is undetermined. The V end lost 0 bases, the J end lost 2 bases, and 8 bases lay between the germline ends. CDR1 is SGDLS and CDR2 is YYNGEE in the germline V gene. This CDR3 has 14 residues.

The chain links TRBV4-2 to TRBJ1-2; D not resolved. CDR1 and CDR2 from the germline V gene are LGHNA and YNFKEQ. The CDR3 sequence is 15 residues long. V shed 0 bases and J shed 7 bases, with 15 bases lying between them. The CDR3 reads CASSQEKGWAGGYTF. In DNA, the CDR3 is TGTGCCAGCAGCCAAGAAAAGGGTTGGGCCGGTGGCTACACCTTC.